This is a list of T cell receptor beta chains from one sample in a study of control samples from healthy donors and cancer patients. Measured with immunoSEQ multiplex PCR; TCRdb has only the in-frame clones, and not every one. This table holds some 130,000 clones, around nine tenths found once. The source material was blood. The origin of the receptors is a man aged 35 to 55 in good health. Each CDR3 is given with its conserved first and last residue. Fields, in order: clone size, J gene, V gene, D gene, CDR3 DNA, CDR3 protein. D genes are given only for firm matches. Only some rows state a clone size, as once, few, many or a class for expanded clones.

clone_size: -
j_call: TRBJ2-3
v_call: TRBV19
d_call: -
cdr3_nt: TGTGCCAGTAGTATCCGGGGCCTCAAGTTGCCGCAGTATTTT
cdr3_aa: CASSIRGLKLPQYF

clone_size: -
j_call: TRBJ1-2
v_call: TRBV6-4
d_call: -
cdr3_nt: TGTGCCAGCAGTGTCGGGGCTAACTATGGCTACACCTTC
cdr3_aa: CASSVGANYGYTF

clone_size: -
j_call: TRBJ2-1
v_call: TRBV5-1
d_call: -
cdr3_nt: TGCGCCAGCAGCATGGATGAGGGAGTCGATGAGCAGTTCTTC
cdr3_aa: CASSMDEGVDEQFF

clone_size: -
j_call: TRBJ2-3
v_call: TRBV2
d_call: -
cdr3_nt: TGTGCCAGCAGTGCCGTGGGGGAAAGCACAGATACGCAGTATTTT
cdr3_aa: CASSAVGESTDTQYF

clone_size: -
j_call: TRBJ1-5
v_call: TRBV2
d_call: TRBD1
cdr3_nt: TGTGCCAGCAGACAGGGGTGGGATCAGCCCCAGCATTTT
cdr3_aa: CASRQGWDQPQHF

clone_size: -
j_call: TRBJ1-2
v_call: TRBV6-1
d_call: -
cdr3_nt: TGTGCCAGCAGTGAAAATAGGCAAAACTATGGCTACACCTTC
cdr3_aa: CASSENRQNYGYTF

clone_size: -
j_call: TRBJ2-7
v_call: TRBV10-3
d_call: TRBD2
cdr3_nt: TGTGCCATCAGTGAGTCTCGCGGGGGGGAGCACGAGCAGTACTTC
cdr3_aa: CAISESRGGEHEQYF

clone_size: -
j_call: TRBJ2-5
v_call: TRBV5-1
d_call: -
cdr3_nt: TGCGCCAGCAGCCCTAACAGGGAAGGTCAAGAGACCCAGTACTTC
cdr3_aa: CASSPNREGQETQYF

clone_size: -
j_call: TRBJ1-1
v_call: TRBV30
d_call: -
cdr3_nt: TGTGCCTGCACTTTGAACACTGAAGCTTTCTTT
cdr3_aa: CACTLNTEAFF

clone_size: -
j_call: TRBJ1-4
v_call: TRBV27
d_call: TRBD1
cdr3_nt: TGTGCCAGCAGGGTTCGGCTGGGACAGGGGGATCTGTTTTTT
cdr3_aa: CASRVRLGQGDLFF

clone_size: -
j_call: TRBJ1-2
v_call: TRBV3-1/TRBV3-2
d_call: -
cdr3_nt: TGTGCCAGCAGCCAGTCACTTGGCTATGGCTACACCTTC
cdr3_aa: CASSQSLGYGYTF

clone_size: once
j_call: TRBJ2-3
v_call: TRBV2
d_call: -
cdr3_nt: TGTGCCAGCAGTGTAAGGCAGTTCACAGATACGCAGTATTTT
cdr3_aa: CASSVRQFTDTQYF

clone_size: -
j_call: TRBJ1-5
v_call: TRBV6-5
d_call: -
cdr3_nt: TGTGCCAGCCGCTTGGCCCTTTTCGGTCAGCCCCAGCATTTT
cdr3_aa: CASRLALFGQPQHF

clone_size: once
j_call: TRBJ1-5
v_call: TRBV24-1
d_call: TRBD1
cdr3_nt: TGTGCCACCAGTGATCCGAAACAGGGGGTTGGCAATCAGCCCCAGCATTTT
cdr3_aa: CATSDPKQGVGNQPQHF

clone_size: -
j_call: TRBJ1-1
v_call: TRBV18
d_call: -
cdr3_nt: TGTGCCAGCTCACTACAGGGTAACACTGAAGCTTTCTTT
cdr3_aa: CASSLQGNTEAFF

clone_size: -
j_call: TRBJ2-3
v_call: TRBV4-2
d_call: -
cdr3_nt: TGTGCCAGCAGCCCCGGCGAGCGCGATACGCAGTATTTT
cdr3_aa: CASSPGERDTQYF

clone_size: -
j_call: TRBJ2-2
v_call: TRBV27
d_call: -
cdr3_nt: TGTGCCAGCAGTCCCTTTGCAGCGAACACCGGGGAGCTGTTTTTT
cdr3_aa: CASSPFAANTGELFF

clone_size: once
j_call: TRBJ2-1
v_call: TRBV7-2
d_call: -
cdr3_nt: TGTGCCAGCAGCCTGATGGGACTCCGCTCCTACAATGAGCAGTTCTTC
cdr3_aa: CASSLMGLRSYNEQFF

clone_size: -
j_call: TRBJ2-7
v_call: TRBV7-8
d_call: -
cdr3_nt: TGTGCCAGCAGCTTAATTTGGGACCCGGAGCAGTACTTC
cdr3_aa: CASSLIWDPEQYF

clone_size: -
j_call: TRBJ1-2
v_call: TRBV2
d_call: TRBD1
cdr3_nt: TGTGCCAGCAGCGAAGGGACAGTAAACTTCTATGGCTACACCTTC
cdr3_aa: CASSEGTVNFYGYTF

clone_size: -
j_call: TRBJ2-7
v_call: TRBV12-3/TRBV12-4
d_call: -
cdr3_nt: TGTGCCAGCAGCCCCGAGGGATCCCACGAGCAGTACTTC
cdr3_aa: CASSPEGSHEQYF

clone_size: -
j_call: TRBJ2-1
v_call: TRBV7-9
d_call: -
cdr3_nt: TGTGCCAGCAGCTTAGGGGGGCCTGGGAATGAGCAGTTCTTC
cdr3_aa: CASSLGGPGNEQFF

clone_size: -
j_call: TRBJ2-3
v_call: TRBV7-9
d_call: -
cdr3_nt: TGTGCCAGCAGCCCCCGACCTTCGGCCCCCACTAGCACAGATACGCAGTATTTT
cdr3_aa: CASSPRPSAPTSTDTQYF

clone_size: -
j_call: TRBJ1-2
v_call: TRBV29-1
d_call: -
cdr3_nt: TGCAGCGTAATCCAGACGGACTATGGCTACACCTTC
cdr3_aa: CSVIQTDYGYTF

clone_size: -
j_call: TRBJ2-3
v_call: TRBV5-1
d_call: -
cdr3_nt: TGCGCCAGCAGCAGTCTCTCGGGGGCCTCAGATACGCAGTATTTT
cdr3_aa: CASSSLSGASDTQYF

clone_size: -
j_call: TRBJ2-4
v_call: TRBV15
d_call: -
cdr3_nt: TGTGCCACCAGCAGAGGCGGGACAGTTAAAAACATTCAGTACTTC
cdr3_aa: CATSRGGTVKNIQYF

clone_size: -
j_call: TRBJ2-1
v_call: TRBV29-1
d_call: -
cdr3_nt: TGCAGCGCGCACAGGGAGTCCTACAATGAGCAGTTCTTC
cdr3_aa: CSAHRESYNEQFF

clone_size: -
j_call: TRBJ2-1
v_call: TRBV5-1
d_call: TRBD2
cdr3_nt: TGCGCCAGCAGTATCGGCGGGGGGGCCGGGGATGAGCAGTTCTTC
cdr3_aa: CASSIGGGAGDEQFF

clone_size: -
j_call: TRBJ2-2
v_call: TRBV30
d_call: TRBD2
cdr3_nt: TGTGCCTGGAGTACCCACCGACTAGCGGGGGTCGGCGGGGAGCTGTTTTTT
cdr3_aa: CAWSTHRLAGVGGELFF

clone_size: -
j_call: TRBJ1-1
v_call: TRBV4-1
d_call: -
cdr3_nt: TGCGCCAGCAGACTAGGGTTTAGCACTGAAGCTTTCTTT
cdr3_aa: CASRLGFSTEAFF

clone_size: -
j_call: TRBJ2-5
v_call: TRBV11-2
d_call: TRBD2
cdr3_nt: TGTGCCAGCAGCTTAGGACTAGCGGGGGAAGAGACCCAGTACTTC
cdr3_aa: CASSLGLAGEETQYF

clone_size: -
j_call: TRBJ1-1
v_call: TRBV4-2
d_call: -
cdr3_nt: TGTGCCAGCAGCCAAGAAGTGGAATTCATGAACACTGAAGCTTTCTTT
cdr3_aa: CASSQEVEFMNTEAFF

clone_size: -
j_call: TRBJ1-1
v_call: TRBV5-1
d_call: -
cdr3_nt: TGCGCCAGCAGCTATTCAGGGGAAGGCACTGAAGCTTTCTTT
cdr3_aa: CASSYSGEGTEAFF

clone_size: -
j_call: TRBJ2-3
v_call: TRBV19
d_call: TRBD2
cdr3_nt: TGTGCCAGTAGTTTCTCAAGACTAGCGGGGGGGACAGATACGCAGTATTTT
cdr3_aa: CASSFSRLAGGTDTQYF

clone_size: -
j_call: TRBJ1-5
v_call: TRBV15
d_call: -
cdr3_nt: TGTGCCACCAGCAGAGATAATCAGCCCCAGCATTTT
cdr3_aa: CATSRDNQPQHF

clone_size: once
j_call: TRBJ1-2
v_call: TRBV28
d_call: TRBD1
cdr3_nt: TGTGCCAGCAGAACAGGGGGCGCCTATGGCTACACCTTC
cdr3_aa: CASRTGGAYGYTF

clone_size: -
j_call: TRBJ2-3
v_call: TRBV28
d_call: -
cdr3_nt: TGTGCCAGCAGTTTGGCCTCTCGAAGAAGCACAGATACGCAGTATTTT
cdr3_aa: CASSLASRRSTDTQYF

clone_size: -
j_call: TRBJ2-2
v_call: TRBV7-2
d_call: -
cdr3_nt: TGTGCCAGCAGCACAGGTCCGAGGGAGGAGCTGTTTTTT
cdr3_aa: CASSTGPREELFF

clone_size: -
j_call: TRBJ2-2
v_call: TRBV6-4
d_call: -
cdr3_nt: TGTGCCAGCAGCCGGACAATTTTCGGGGAGCTGTTTTTT
cdr3_aa: CASSRTIFGELFF

clone_size: -
j_call: TRBJ2-5
v_call: TRBV18
d_call: -
cdr3_nt: TGTGCCAGCTCACCTCGGCGAGAGACCCAGTACTTC
cdr3_aa: CASSPRRETQYF

clone_size: -
j_call: TRBJ1-3
v_call: TRBV6-4
d_call: -
cdr3_nt: TGTGCCAGCATTACTAATCCTTCCTCTGGAAACACCATATATTTT
cdr3_aa: CASITNPSSGNTIYF

clone_size: -
j_call: TRBJ2-7
v_call: TRBV5-6
d_call: -
cdr3_nt: TGTGCCAGCAGCTTGGGGGTTGGGGATTTCGACGAGCAGTACTTC
cdr3_aa: CASSLGVGDFDEQYF

clone_size: -
j_call: TRBJ1-5
v_call: TRBV7-2
d_call: -
cdr3_nt: TGTGCCAGCAGCTTAGGCCCTGTACAGCCCCAGCATTTT
cdr3_aa: CASSLGPVQPQHF

clone_size: once
j_call: TRBJ1-3
v_call: TRBV12-5
d_call: -
cdr3_nt: TGTGCTAGTGGTTTGGAGCAGGGGATCGGAAACACCATATATTTT
cdr3_aa: CASGLEQGIGNTIYF

clone_size: -
j_call: TRBJ1-1
v_call: TRBV5-1
d_call: -
cdr3_nt: TGCGCCAGCAGCTTGGGGGTGAAGAACACTGAAGCTTTCTTT
cdr3_aa: CASSLGVKNTEAFF

clone_size: -
j_call: TRBJ2-1
v_call: TRBV18
d_call: -
cdr3_nt: TGTGCCAGCTCACCAGCGCCAGGGCCGAGTGAGCAGTTCTTC
cdr3_aa: CASSPAPGPSEQFF

clone_size: -
j_call: TRBJ2-2
v_call: TRBV19
d_call: TRBD1
cdr3_nt: TGTGCCAGTGGAGACAGGGGATCTACCGGGGAGCTGTTTTTT
cdr3_aa: CASGDRGSTGELFF

clone_size: -
j_call: TRBJ2-7
v_call: TRBV20-1
d_call: TRBD1
cdr3_nt: TGCAGCACAGGGGAGATCTACGAGCAGTACTTC
cdr3_aa: CSTGEIYEQYF

clone_size: -
j_call: TRBJ2-3
v_call: TRBV18
d_call: TRBD1
cdr3_nt: TGTGCCAGCTCACAAGACAGGGTTTCGAATACGCAGTATTTT
cdr3_aa: CASSQDRVSNTQYF

clone_size: -
j_call: TRBJ2-1
v_call: TRBV6-2/TRBV6-3
d_call: -
cdr3_nt: TGTGCCAGCAGTTACATCTCTAAGGGATCGAATGAGCAGTTCTTC
cdr3_aa: CASSYISKGSNEQFF

clone_size: -
j_call: TRBJ2-3
v_call: TRBV10-3
d_call: TRBD2
cdr3_nt: TGTGCCATCAGGGGCGGGGGAACAGATACGCAGTATTTT
cdr3_aa: CAIRGGGTDTQYF

clone_size: -
j_call: TRBJ1-2
v_call: TRBV5-6
d_call: -
cdr3_nt: TGTGCCAGCAGCTTTTCCCACTGGACAGACTATGGCTACACCTTC
cdr3_aa: CASSFSHWTDYGYTF

clone_size: -
j_call: TRBJ2-1
v_call: TRBV6-2/TRBV6-3
d_call: TRBD2
cdr3_nt: TGTGCCAGCAGTTCTAGCGGGGGGGACAATGAGCAGTTCTTC
cdr3_aa: CASSSSGGDNEQFF

clone_size: -
j_call: TRBJ1-6
v_call: TRBV6-6
d_call: -
cdr3_nt: TGTGCCAGCAGTTACTCAGGCGGTAATTCACCCCTCCACTTT
cdr3_aa: CASSYSGGNSPLHF

clone_size: -
j_call: TRBJ2-3
v_call: TRBV7-8
d_call: -
cdr3_nt: TGTGCCAGCAGCTTAGGGGGTTCCCGTGGCACAGATACGCAGTATTTT
cdr3_aa: CASSLGGSRGTDTQYF

clone_size: few
j_call: TRBJ2-2
v_call: TRBV2
d_call: -
cdr3_nt: TGTGCCAGCAGTTTTGAGGGGGCGAACACCGGGGAGCTGTTTTTT
cdr3_aa: CASSFEGANTGELFF

clone_size: -
j_call: TRBJ1-1
v_call: TRBV11-3
d_call: -
cdr3_nt: TGTGCCAGCAGCATCATGACAGGCACTGAAGCTTTCTTT
cdr3_aa: CASSIMTGTEAFF